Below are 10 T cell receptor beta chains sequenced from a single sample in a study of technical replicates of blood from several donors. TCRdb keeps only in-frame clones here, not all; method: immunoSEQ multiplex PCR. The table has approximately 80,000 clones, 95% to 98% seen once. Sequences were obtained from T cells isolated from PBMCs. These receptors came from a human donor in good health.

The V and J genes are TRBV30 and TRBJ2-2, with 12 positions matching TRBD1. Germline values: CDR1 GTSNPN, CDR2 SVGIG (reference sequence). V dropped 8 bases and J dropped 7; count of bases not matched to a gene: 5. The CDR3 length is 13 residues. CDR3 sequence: CAGDRGQGGELFF. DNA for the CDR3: TGTGCCGGGGACAGGGGGCAAGGCGGGGAGCTGTTTTTT.

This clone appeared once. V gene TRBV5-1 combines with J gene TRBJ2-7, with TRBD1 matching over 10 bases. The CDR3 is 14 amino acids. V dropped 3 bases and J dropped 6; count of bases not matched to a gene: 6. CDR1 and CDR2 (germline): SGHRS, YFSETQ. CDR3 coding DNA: TGCGCCAGCAGCTCAGCGACAGGGGGCGGCGAGCAGTACTTC. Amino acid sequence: CASSSATGGGEQYF. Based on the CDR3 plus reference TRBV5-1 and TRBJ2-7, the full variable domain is KAGVTQTPRYLIKTRGQQVTLSCSPISGHRSVSWYQQTPGQGLQFLFEYFSETQRNKGNFPGRFSGRQFSNSRSEMNVSTLELGDSALYLCASSSATGGGEQYFGPGTRLTVT.

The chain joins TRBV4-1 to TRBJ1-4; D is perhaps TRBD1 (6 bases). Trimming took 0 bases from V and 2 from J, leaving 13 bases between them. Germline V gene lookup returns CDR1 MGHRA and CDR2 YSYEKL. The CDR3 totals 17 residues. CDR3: CASSQEGGRWTNEKLFF. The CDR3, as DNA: TGCGCCAGCAGCCAAGAGGGGGGGCGGTGGACTAATGAAAAACTGTTTTTT.

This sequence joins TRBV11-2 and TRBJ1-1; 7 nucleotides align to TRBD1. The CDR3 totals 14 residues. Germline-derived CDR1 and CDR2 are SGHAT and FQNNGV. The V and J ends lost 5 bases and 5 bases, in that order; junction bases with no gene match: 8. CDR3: CASSLRDSRTEAFF. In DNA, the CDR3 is TGTGCCAGCAGCCTTAGGGACAGCAGGACTGAAGCTTTCTTT.

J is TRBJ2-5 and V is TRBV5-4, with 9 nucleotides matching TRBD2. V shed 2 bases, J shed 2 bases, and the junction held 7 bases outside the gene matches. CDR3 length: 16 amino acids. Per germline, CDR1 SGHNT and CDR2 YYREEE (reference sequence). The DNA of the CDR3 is TGTGCCAGCAGCTTTAACGGCGGGGGGGCGCAAGAGACCCAGTACTTC. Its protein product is CASSFNGGGAQETQYF.

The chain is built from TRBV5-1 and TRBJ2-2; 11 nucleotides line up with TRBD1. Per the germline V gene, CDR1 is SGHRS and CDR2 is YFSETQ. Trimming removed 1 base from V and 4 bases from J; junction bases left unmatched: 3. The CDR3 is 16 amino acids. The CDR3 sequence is CASSLSGTGGTGELFF. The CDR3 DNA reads TGCGCCAGCAGCTTGTCGGGGACAGGGGGCACCGGGGAGCTGTTTTTT.

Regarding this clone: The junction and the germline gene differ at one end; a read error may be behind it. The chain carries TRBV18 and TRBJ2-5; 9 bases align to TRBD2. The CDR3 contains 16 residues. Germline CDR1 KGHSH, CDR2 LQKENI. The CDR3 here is CASSPLTSGTQGTQHF. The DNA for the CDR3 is TGTGCCAGCTCACCACTGACTAGCGGTACCCAAGGGACCCAGCACTTC.

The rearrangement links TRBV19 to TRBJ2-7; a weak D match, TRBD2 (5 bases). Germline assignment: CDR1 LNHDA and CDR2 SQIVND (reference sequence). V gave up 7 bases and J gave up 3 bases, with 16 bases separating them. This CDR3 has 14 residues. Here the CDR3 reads CASTISFGVYEQYF. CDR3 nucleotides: TGTGCCAGTACTATTAGTTTCGGGGTCTACGAGCAGTACTTC.

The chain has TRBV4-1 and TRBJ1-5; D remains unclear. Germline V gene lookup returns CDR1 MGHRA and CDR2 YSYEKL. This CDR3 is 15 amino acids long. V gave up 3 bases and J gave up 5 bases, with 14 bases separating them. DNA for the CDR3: TGCGCCAGCAGCCAGGACTTTTATGGCTATCAGCCCCAGCATTTT. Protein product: CASSQDFYGYQPQHF.

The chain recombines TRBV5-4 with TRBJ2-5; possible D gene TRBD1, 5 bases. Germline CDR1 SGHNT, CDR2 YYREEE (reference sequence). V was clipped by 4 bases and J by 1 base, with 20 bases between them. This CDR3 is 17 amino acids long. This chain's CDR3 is CASSLGVAGLIQETQYF. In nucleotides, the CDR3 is TGTGCCAGCAGCCTTGGCGTGGCAGGGCTCATCCAAGAGACCCAGTACTTC.